This T cell receptor beta chain comes out of a study of blood T cell repertoires in COVID-19. The overall study: Sites in the United States, Italy and Spain provided acute and convalescent COVID-19 samples. The cDNA or gDNA used as material had been derived from T cells, B-cell-depleted T cells, or PBMCs.

Authors' data handling: Estimation of nucleated cell counts relied on the amplification of reference gene primers. TCRdb keeps only in-frame clones here, not all; method: immunoSEQ multiplex PCR. Clone size and the V and J calls come from that table; the DNA yielded D and trimming. This sample has more than 80,000 clones, with roughly 83% found just once. The clonotype comes from a woman of 80 years or more with active or convalescent COVID-19. The sample taken for sequencing was peripheral blood.

The CDR3 region is CASSLLIYNEQFF. The CDR3 region has the DNA TGTGCCAGCAGCCTGCTAATATACAATGAGCAGTTCTTC. This chain connects TRBV7-8 to TRBJ2-1; no definite D call. Trimming cost V 5 bases and J 4 bases, with 9 bases left between them. Germline V gene data show CDR1 as SGHVS and CDR2 as FQNEAQ. The CDR3 consists of 13 residues. The full variable domain, its missing parts supplied by reference TRBV7-8 and TRBJ2-1, is GAGVSQSPRYKVAKRGQDVALRCDPISGHVSLFWYQQALGQGPEFLTYFQNEAQLDKSGLPSDRFFAERPEGSVSTLKIQRTQQEDSAVYLCASSLLIYNEQFFGPGTRLTVL.